The 17 T cell receptor beta chains given below trace back to one sample, sequenced in a study of blood T cell repertoires in COVID-19. Measured with immunoSEQ multiplex PCR; TCRdb has only the in-frame clones, and not every one. The repertoire holds under 200,000 clones, 79% seen once, with 8.1% in the top ten. Sequenced sample: peripheral blood. These receptors were taken from a woman aged 60-75 years with COVID-19, enrolled during active disease.

The V gene is TRBV5-3, the J gene TRBJ2-1, with a possible D match to TRBD2 (5 bases). TRBV5-3 is an ORF, and what it does is uncertain. V was trimmed by 8 bases and J by 0 bases, leaving 15 bases between them. This CDR3 region has 15 residues. The CDR3 sequence is CARLNSESSYNEQFF. DNA of the CDR3: TGTGCCAGGCTCAATAGCGAAAGCTCCTACAATGAGCAGTTCTTC.

The J gene is TRBJ2-5, the V gene TRBV29-1; 12 bases agree with TRBD2. This CDR3 comprises 15 residues. The V and J ends lost 3 bases and 2 bases, in that order; junction bases with no gene match: 4. The germline V gene has CDR1 SQVTM and CDR2 ANQGSEA. The CDR3 here is CSVEGLAGGQETQYF. Here the CDR3 DNA reads TGCAGCGTTGAGGGGCTAGCGGGAGGGCAAGAGACCCAGTACTTC.

The chain couples TRBV28 to TRBJ1-1, with 7 bases fitting TRBD1. J lost 0 bases, V lost 6 bases, and 10 bases had no gene match. Germline-derived CDR1 and CDR2 are MDHEN and SYDVKM. This CDR3 is 16 amino acids long. CDR3 amino acids: CASRLTGTVMNTEAFF. DNA for the CDR3: TGTGCCAGCAGACTTACCGGGACAGTAATGAACACTGAAGCTTTCTTT.

This chain joins TRBV7-9 and TRBJ2-5; the D gene is possibly TRBD2 (6 bases). V was cut by 2 bases and J by 7 bases, with 14 bases left in between. The CDR3 consists of 14 residues. Germline V gives CDR1 SEHNR, CDR2 FQNEAQ (reference sequence). CDR3 sequence: CASSLLAGRGTQYF. CDR3 bases: TGTGCCAGCAGCTTATTGGCAGGGCGGGGGACCCAGTACTTC.

The chain employs TRBV18 and TRBJ1-1; D may be TRBD1 (5 bases). Germline V gene sequence: CDR1 KGHSH, CDR2 LQKENI. Trimming took off 0 bases at V and 4 bases at J, with 12 bases between the two ends. The CDR3 is 15 residues long. For the CDR3, the DNA is TGTGCCAGCTCACCACCGGTACAGGCTTTCACTGAAGCTTTCTTT. Translation: CASSPPVQAFTEAFF.

This clone is a singleton in its sample. The CDR3 region has the DNA TGTGCCAGCAGCGCCCAGGGTTACCAAGAGACCCAGTACTTC. Translating it yields CASSAQGYQETQYF. V usage is TRBV9 and J usage is TRBJ2-5; the D gene is possibly TRBD1 (5 bases). Per germline, CDR1 SGDLS and CDR2 YYNGEE. This CDR3 comprises 14 residues. The ends were cut back, 3 bases at V and 0 bases at J, with 9 bases in the middle.

The chain is built from TRBV5-4 and TRBJ2-3; 8 nucleotides line up with TRBD2. CDR3 length equals 18 residues. Germline CDR1 SGHNT, CDR2 YYREEE (reference sequence). With V trimmed by 0 bases and J by 6 bases, 15 bases remained unmatched. CDR3 nucleotide sequence: TGTGCCAGCAGCTTGGACGGCCAGCGGGGGTCCCAGCAGGATACGCAGTATTTT. This codes for CASSLDGQRGSQQDTQYF.

CDR3 sequence (DNA): TGTGCCAGCTCACCACGGCAGGGAACAACTAATGAAAAACTGTTTTTT. This sequence encodes CASSPRQGTTNEKLFF. V usage is TRBV18 and J usage is TRBJ1-4, with a weak D call TRBD1 (5 bases). The CDR3 has 16 amino acids. Trimming removed 1 base from V and 0 bases from J, with 9 bases in between. CDR1 KGHSH and CDR2 LQKENI come from the germline V gene. The full variable domain, in which reference TRBV18 and TRBJ1-4 provide the parts outside the CDR3, is NAGVMQNPRHLVRRRGQEARLRCSPMKGHSHVYWYRQLPEEGLKFMVYLQKENIIDESGMPKERFSAEFPKEGPSILRIQQVVRGDSAAYFCASSPRQGTTNEKLFFGSGTQLSVL.

The J gene is TRBJ2-3, the V gene TRBV2, with 8 bases fitting TRBD1. V was pared by 5 bases and J by 1 base, with 5 bases of the junction left unmatched. Per the germline V gene, CDR1 is SNHLY and CDR2 is FYNNEI. The CDR3 contains 15 residues. Written as DNA, the CDR3 is TGTGCCAGCAGTAGACAGGGGTCTGGCACAGATACGCAGTATTTT. This sequence encodes CASSRQGSGTDTQYF.

The V call is TRBV4-1, the J call TRBJ1-2, with D maybe TRBD1 (6 bases). This CDR3 contains 15 residues. Germline lookup yields CDR1 MGHRA and CDR2 YSYEKL. V shed 6 bases and J shed 8 bases, with 22 bases lying between them. In nucleotides, the CDR3 is TGCGCCAGCAGAGATCACAGGGCTCCCCGCTCGGGCTACACCTTC. This sequence encodes CASRDHRAPRSGYTF.

The gene calls are TRBV5-4 and TRBJ2-5; 8 bases line up with TRBD1. Germline-derived CDR1 and CDR2 are SGHNT and YYREEE (reference sequence). The CDR3 totals 14 residues. V gave up 3 bases and J gave up 4 bases; unmatched junction bases: 5. The DNA of the CDR3 is TGTGCCAGCAGCTCCCCTGACAGGGGAGAGACCCAGTACTTC. Amino acid sequence: CASSSPDRGETQYF.

This clone was counted once. V usage is TRBV6-6 and J usage is TRBJ2-2, with TRBD2 identical over 7 bases. Trimming removed 2 bases from V and 7 bases from J; junction bases left unmatched: 1. CDR1 and CDR2 (germline): MNHNY, SVGAGI (reference sequence). The CDR3 is 13 residues long. The CDR3 region is CASSYQRGGELFF. CDR3 nucleotide sequence: TGTGCCAGCAGTTACCAGCGGGGCGGGGAGCTGTTTTTT.

CDR3 nucleotides: TGTGCCAGCAGACTTAACGCCTCCTACGAGCAGTACTTC. This gives the protein CASRLNASYEQYF. The chain couples TRBV3-1 (or the pseudogene TRBV3-2) to TRBJ2-7; no clear D. V shed 6 bases and J shed 0 bases, with 9 bases lying between them. The CDR3 runs to 13 residues. From germline, CDR1 is LGHDT and CDR2 YNNKEL (reference sequence).

This clone appeared a few times. V and J are TRBV7-2 and TRBJ1-1; 10 nucleotides match TRBD1. This CDR3 comprises 17 residues. Germline V lookup: CDR1 SGHTA, CDR2 FQGNSA. The V gene end was trimmed by 4 bases and the J gene end by 5 bases; junction bases not matched to a gene: 13. CDR3 in DNA: TGTGCCAGCAGCTCCGTCCCGGGACAGGGGACGGGAACTGAAGCTTTCTTT. It codes for CASSSVPGQGTGTEAFF. The variable domain in full, completed from reference TRBV7-2 and TRBJ1-1, reads GAGVSQSPSNKVTEKGKDVELRCDPISGHTALYWYRQSLGQGLEFLIYFQGNSAPDKSGLPSDRFSAERTGGSVSTLTIQRTQQEDSAVYLCASSSVPGQGTGTEAFFGQGTRLTVV.

V usage is TRBV28 and J usage is TRBJ1-2; 10 bases align to TRBD1. The V segment lost 3 bases and the J segment 1 base; nucleotides outside the gene matches: 2. This CDR3 has 15 amino acids. Germline loops: CDR1 MDHEN, CDR2 SYDVKM. The CDR3 sequence: CASSLGQGINYGYTF. The CDR3 region has the DNA TGTGCCAGCAGTTTGGGACAGGGGATTAACTATGGCTACACCTTC.

This clone has a handful of counts. CDR3 residues: CASSSGHGSGGTITSGELFF. CDR3 coding DNA: TGCGCCAGCAGCTCCGGCCATGGTAGCGGGGGGACTATAACATCCGGGGAGCTGTTTTTT. V gene TRBV5-1 combines with J gene TRBJ2-2, with TRBD2 matching 10 bases. The CDR3 totals 20 residues. V lost 3 bases to trimming and J lost 6 bases; unmatched junction nucleotides: 20. Germline values: CDR1 SGHRS, CDR2 YFSETQ.

The CDR3 DNA reads TGTGCCAGCAGCTTATCACCGGAGCAGCCCCAGCATTTT. Its protein is CASSLSPEQPQHF. V gene TRBV7-3 combines with J gene TRBJ1-5; D is ambiguous. Germline V gives CDR1 SGHTA, CDR2 FQGTGA. The CDR3 consists of 13 residues. V lost 2 bases, J lost 7 bases, and 9 bases lay in between.